The clone carrying this T cell receptor (beta chain) showed up just a few times. Antigen: not known. The CDR3 contains 13 residues. The trim removed 0 bases at V and 12 bases at J, leaving 3 bases unmatched. Germline V gene lookup returns CDR1 SGHNT and CDR2 YENEEA. The sample originates from a study of cytomegalovirus exposure and HLA in healthy donors. Overall study findings and caveats: Researchers counted over 150 TCR beta chains as cytomegalovirus-associated.

The PCR ran on 60 Vbeta and 13 Jbeta primers. Profiled with immunoSEQ multiplex PCR; TCRdb holds only in-frame clones, not every one. The sample contains around 130,000 clones, 55% to 75% of which appear only once. This chain joins TRBV11-3 and TRBJ2-7; 12 positions match TRBD1. This receptor was obtained from a man aged 25 to 40 in good health and CMV-seropositive. Sequencing was done on a sample of PBMCs. CDR3 loop: CASSLDGTGGLYF. The CDR3 coding sequence is TGTGCCAGCAGCTTAGATGGGACAGGGGGCCTGTACTTC.